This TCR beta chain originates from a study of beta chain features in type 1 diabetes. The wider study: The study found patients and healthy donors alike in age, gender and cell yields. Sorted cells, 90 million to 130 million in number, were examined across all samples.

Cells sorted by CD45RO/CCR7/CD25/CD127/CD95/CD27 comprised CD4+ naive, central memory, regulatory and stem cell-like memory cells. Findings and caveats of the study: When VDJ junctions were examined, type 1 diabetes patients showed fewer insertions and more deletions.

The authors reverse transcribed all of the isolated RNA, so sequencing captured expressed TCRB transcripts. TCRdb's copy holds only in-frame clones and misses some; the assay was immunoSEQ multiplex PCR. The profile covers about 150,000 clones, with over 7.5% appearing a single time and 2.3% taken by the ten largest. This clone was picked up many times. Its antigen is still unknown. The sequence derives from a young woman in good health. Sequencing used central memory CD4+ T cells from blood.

The CDR3 DNA reads TGTGCCAGCAGTTCCACCATGACAGCTTCAAGTACCCAGTACTTC. It translates to CASSSTMTASSTQYF. The rearrangement uses TRBV6-5 and TRBJ2-5, with a tentative D call TRBD1 (5 bases). The CDR3 extends over 15 amino acids. The ends were cut back, 4 bases at V and 8 bases at J, with 20 bases in the middle. In germline, CDR1 is MNHEY, CDR2 SVGAGI.